This T cell receptor beta chain stems from a study of cytomegalovirus exposure and HLA in healthy donors. Study results and limitations: Sequencing artifact likely explains a cluster of highly shared sequence variants. A few chains tied to CMV proved CMV antigen-specific in vitro.

Vbeta (60) and Jbeta (13) primers were used in the PCR. Profiling relied on immunoSEQ multiplex PCR, and the TCRdb table lists in-frame clones only, not all of them. Here the sample spans approximately 120,000 clones, nearly 70% being singletons. CDR3 length: 12 residues. The V and J ends lost 7 bases and 8 bases respectively, with 14 bases between them. The V gene's germline CDR1 is GTSNPN and CDR2 SVGIG (reference sequence). As to this clone: What it binds is unknown.

The genes are TRBV30 and TRBJ1-4, with D perhaps matching TRBD1 (6 bases). Sequencing was done on a sample of PBMCs. This clonotype originated in a woman in her 70s in good health and CMV-seropositive. This CDR3 reads CALGHREEKLFF. The CDR3 region has the DNA TGTGCCTTGGGACACCGAGAAGAAAAACTGTTTTTT. Combining the CDR3 with reference TRBV30 and TRBJ1-4 gives the whole variable domain SQTIHQWPATLVQPVGSPLSLECTVEGTSNPNLYWYRQAAGRGLQLLFYSVGIGQISSEVPQNLSASRPQDRQFILSSKKLLLSDSGFYLCALGHREEKLFFGSGTQLSVL.